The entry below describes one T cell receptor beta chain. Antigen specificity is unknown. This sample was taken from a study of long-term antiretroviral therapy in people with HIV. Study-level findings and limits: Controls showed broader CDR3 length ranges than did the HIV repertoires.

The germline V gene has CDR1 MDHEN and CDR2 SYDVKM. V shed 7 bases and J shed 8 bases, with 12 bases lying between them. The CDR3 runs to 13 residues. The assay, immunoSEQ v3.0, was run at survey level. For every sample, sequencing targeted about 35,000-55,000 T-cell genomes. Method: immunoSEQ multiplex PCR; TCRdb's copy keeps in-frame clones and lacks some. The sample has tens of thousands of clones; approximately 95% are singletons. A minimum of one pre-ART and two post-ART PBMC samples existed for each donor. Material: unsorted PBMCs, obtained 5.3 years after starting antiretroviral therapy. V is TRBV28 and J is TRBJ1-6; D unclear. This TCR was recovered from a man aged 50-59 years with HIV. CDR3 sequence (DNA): TGTGCCAGCAACCTCGGGCCGCATTCACCCCTCCACTTT. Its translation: CASNLGPHSPLHF.